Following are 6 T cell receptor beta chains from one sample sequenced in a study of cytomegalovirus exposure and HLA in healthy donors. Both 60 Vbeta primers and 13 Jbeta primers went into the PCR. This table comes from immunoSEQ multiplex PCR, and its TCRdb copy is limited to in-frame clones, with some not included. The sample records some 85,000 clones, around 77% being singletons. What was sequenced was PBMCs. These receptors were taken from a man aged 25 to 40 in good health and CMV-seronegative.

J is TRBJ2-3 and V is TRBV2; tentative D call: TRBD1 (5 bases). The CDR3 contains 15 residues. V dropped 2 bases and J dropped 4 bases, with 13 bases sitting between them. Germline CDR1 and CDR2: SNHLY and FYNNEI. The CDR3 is CASSEIQGTPDTQYF. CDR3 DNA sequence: TGTGCCAGCAGTGAAATCCAGGGCACACCAGATACGCAGTATTTT.

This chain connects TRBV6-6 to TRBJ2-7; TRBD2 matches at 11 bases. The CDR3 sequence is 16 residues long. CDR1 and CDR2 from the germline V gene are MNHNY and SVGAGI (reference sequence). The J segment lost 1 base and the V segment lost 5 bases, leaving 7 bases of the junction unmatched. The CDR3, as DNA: TGTGCCAGCAGTCTACAAGGGACTAGCGGTTCCTACGAGCAGTACTTC. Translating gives CASSLQGTSGSYEQYF.

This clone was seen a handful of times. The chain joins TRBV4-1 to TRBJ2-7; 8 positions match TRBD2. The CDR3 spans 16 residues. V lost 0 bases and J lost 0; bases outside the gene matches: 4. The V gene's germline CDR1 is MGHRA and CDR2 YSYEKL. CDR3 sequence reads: CASSQELAGSSYEQYF. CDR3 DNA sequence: TGCGCCAGCAGCCAAGAGTTAGCGGGGAGCTCCTACGAGCAGTACTTC.

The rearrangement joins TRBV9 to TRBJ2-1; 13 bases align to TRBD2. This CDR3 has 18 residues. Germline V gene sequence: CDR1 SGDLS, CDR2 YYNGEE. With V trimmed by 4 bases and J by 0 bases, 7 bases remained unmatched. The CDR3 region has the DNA TGTGCCAGCAGCCTAAGGACTAGCGGGAGAAGCTCCTACAATGAGCAGTTCTTC. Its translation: CASSLRTSGRSSYNEQFF.

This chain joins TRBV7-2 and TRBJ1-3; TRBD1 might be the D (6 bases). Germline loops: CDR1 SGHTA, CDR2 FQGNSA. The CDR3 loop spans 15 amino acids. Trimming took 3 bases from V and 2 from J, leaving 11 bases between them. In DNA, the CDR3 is TGTGCCAGCAGCTTTGACAGGAGCCCTGGAAACACCATATATTTT. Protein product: CASSFDRSPGNTIYF. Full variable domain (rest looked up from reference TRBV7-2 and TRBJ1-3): GAGVSQSPSNKVTEKGKDVELRCDPISGHTALYWYRQSLGQGLEFLIYFQGNSAPDKSGLPSDRFSAERTGGSVSTLTIQRTQQEDSAVYLCASSFDRSPGNTIYFGEGSWLTVV.

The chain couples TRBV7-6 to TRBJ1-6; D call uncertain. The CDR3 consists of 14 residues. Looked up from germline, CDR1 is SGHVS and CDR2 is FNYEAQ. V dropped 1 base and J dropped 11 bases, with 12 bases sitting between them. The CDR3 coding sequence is TGTGCCAGCAGCTTAGTGTCCGAGAGGCCACCCCTCCACTTT. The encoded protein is CASSLVSERPPLHF.